This TCR beta chain was captured by sequencing in a study of cytomegalovirus exposure and HLA in healthy donors (dated by TCRdb to about 2017). With respect to the entire study: An earlier analysis of fewer than 750 of the donors reported 276 Gb of sequence data and 117 million unique TCR beta sequences obtained from about 179 million T cells. HLA typing included class I and class II loci at four-digit resolution. The study used immunosequencing to profile the T cell repertoires of 670 or so subjects and linked those repertoires to cytomegalovirus serostatus. Along with the approximately 650-subject first cohort, a separate validation cohort of approximately 110 different subjects was used. Donor age, sex, ethnicity and CMV serostatus were compiled together with the repertoire data. Among under 450 genotyped donors of the cohort, an average of about 240,000 unique TCR beta nucleotide sequences were sequenced per donor, roughly a sixth of them non-productive. A later genetic analysis used genome-wide SNP genotypes for 398 of the 666 donors, treating that subset as a discovery cohort. Roughly five DR-DQ haplotypes were handled as single units for association and clustering because linkage in the cohort was strong. The number of typed donors differed by locus: about 620-640 for A, B, C, DRB1 and DQB1; 500 to 550 for DQA1; approximately 600 for DPA1; and around 450 for DPB1. All discovery cohort repertoires had been generated on a single sequencing platform. The study aimed to test whether cataloging public T cell receptors could reveal signatures of past pathogen exposure. To study patterns of TCR occurrence, a later analysis re-analyzed previously published TCR beta repertoires from hundreds of donors and added high-resolution HLA genotyping. Rather than using new phenotypic data, the later analysis identified candidate immune exposures from TCR beta sequences and from how often those sequences occurred across donors. Of the roughly 400 genotyped donors, approximately 83% fell in the genetic ancestry cluster associated with self-reported Caucasian donors. To predict cytomegalovirus infection status, the study brought together high-throughput TCR immunosequencing, statistical association of individual TCRs with disease status, and machine learning. An earlier analysis of 587 of the donors used high-throughput TCR beta sequencing to judge whether each TCR beta V gene segment behaved as functional or pseudogenic. An early release that covered several hundred HLA-typed donors contained 300 to 350 gigabases of sequencing data and 85 million to 100 million unique TCR sequences. Overall results and qualifications from the work: Several of the top co-occurrence clusters appeared to be linked to parvovirus B19, influenza, CMV and Epstein-Barr virus, according to a later analysis. In this cohort, only TCR beta chains were sequenced, and detectable features were limited by the absence of alpha or paired-chain data. The authors suggested that the approach could potentially be generalized to other disease states and immunological phenotypes. Compared with the approximately 600-donor mean, donors in an Asian-associated ancestry cluster had fewer N-insertions in productive TCRs, according to a later genetic analysis. When HLA alleles, especially DR and DQ, strongly co-occurred, TCR associations were difficult to assign to individual alleles. A later analysis found that HLA-associated TCR beta chains were more clonally expanded and had lower generation probabilities than equally common non-associated chains. In a later genetic analysis, a missense DCLRE1C variant was associated with V-gene and J-gene trimming of TCR beta chains, and the association was replicated in an independent cohort. Across donors, most TCR sequences were observed very rarely, whereas some public TCRs were present in many individuals. A total of 150 to 200 TCR beta chains were listed by the study as associated with cytomegalovirus. Because counts were too low, around 18 rarely observed V segments, including chromosome 9 orphons, were left out of the earlier analysis of approximately 500 of the donors. A cluster of highly shared sequence variants was judged likely to be a technical artifact of the sequencing pipeline. Linkage disequilibrium might explain the correlated functional status among segregating V segments, but an unknown experimental factor could not be excluded. In a later analysis, the rate of TCR association differed among HLA loci, with DRB1 alleles having the most associated TCRs and HLA-C alleles having the fewest. In an earlier analysis of around 600 of the donors, most TCR beta V segments were observed in productive rearrangements about 87% or about 30% of the time, broadly matching IMGT annotations. Presence/absence analyses assumed roughly uniform sequencing depth across donors, an assumption that may not hold. For the cohort, immune exposure information was limited to CMV serostatus. Some IMGT-functional V segments, including TRBV6-2 and TRBV6-3, could not be told apart with the 87-base-pair reads, so those segments were excluded. In a later analysis, most CMV-associated TCR beta chains were found to appear HLA-restricted, with HLA associations seemingly driven largely by CMV exposure. Specific HLA alleles were associated with 15,000 to 20,000 TCR beta sequences at a false discovery rate of 0.05 in a later analysis. The classifier was reported to diagnose cytomegalovirus status with high specificity and sensitivity in both the original and validation cohorts. Because HLA typing was unavailable for some donors at each locus, only the typed subset was used in association tests. Three of the identified cytomegalovirus-associated TCR beta chains were confirmed in vitro to be specific for cytomegalovirus antigens. A further reported finding was that TCR beta sequences accurately predicted the HLA-A and HLA-B alleles for most subjects in the first cohort.

The CDR3 measures 15 amino acids from cysteine to phenylalanine. The read is trimmed to its CDR3 DNA, 45 bases read in frame from base 1. From a lookup of the germline V gene, CDR1 and CDR2 are SGHVS and FNYEAQ. The junction carries 13 bases between V and J, which are trimmed by 1 base and 4 bases respectively. To prepare the library, the immunoSEQ multiplex PCR assay was applied. For the multiplex PCR, a mixture combining 60 forward primers for TCR Vbeta segments and 13 reverse primers for TCR Jbeta segments was used. Amplification of the CDR3 region of rearranged TCR beta genes was performed with a multiplex PCR assay on genomic DNA. The Illumina HiSeq System was used to sequence the amplified TCR beta libraries as 87-base-pair reads. As for the authors' bioinformatics: Across the 500 to 850 repertoires, a later analysis counted roughly 84 million unique TCR beta chains, roughly 11 million of which were shared by at least two donors. To remove PCR and sequencing errors, raw reads were error-corrected and collapsed into unique sequences using a nearest-neighbor algorithm that merged closely related sequences. Alignment of CDR3 sequences to IMGT reference sequences was used to assign V, D and J gene segments. Each retained sequence needed at least a six-nucleotide match to both a V gene segment and a J gene segment. A rearrangement counted as productive if the CDR3 had no stop codons and remained in frame with V and J, and every other rearrangement counted as non-productive. Following IMGT convention, CDR3 was defined as the stretch from the second conserved V-encoded cysteine to the conserved J-encoded phenylalanine. The earlier analysis of 587 of the donors excluded any sequence lacking an unambiguous match to a single V gene segment. An earlier analysis of 587 of the donors classified V segments as functional when productive rearrangements were above 56.7% and as segregating when the standard deviation between donors was above 5%. A statistical classification framework was built for diagnosing cytomegalovirus status from the catalog of TCR beta chain sequences. In a later analysis, V and J genes were assigned by comparing TCR nucleotide sequences against IMGT/GENE-DB human TR gene sequences. In a later analysis, CDR3 sequences and most-parsimonious VDJ recombination scenarios were assigned using the TCRdist pipeline. A later analysis defined each TCR beta chain by its CDR3 amino acid sequence plus V-gene family, and excluded reads lacking a unique V-gene family. To address suspected cross-contamination and a sequencing artifact, a later analysis removed some 620 highly shared, low-generation-probability nucleotide sequences. For each public chain, a later analysis derived a clonal expansion index from normalized ranks of inferred template counts within each repertoire. In a later analysis, generation probabilities were computed using a VDJ recombination model fitted to out-of-frame rearrangements, and the results were checked against IGoR. In a later analysis, hypergeometric tests were used to score TCR-TCR, TCR-HLA and TCR-CMV co-occurrence, with a repertoire-size bias correction applied to TCR pairs. In a later analysis, false discovery rates were estimated by permuting HLA or CMV assignments 20 times. In a later analysis, co-occurring TCRs were grouped using DBSCAN, with TCRdist sequence similarity added in when clustering inside HLA-allele-positive subsets. Repertoires with fewer than 30,000 or more than 120,000 public chains, plus five repertoires with anomalous nucleotide sharing, were excluded from co-occurrence clustering. TCRdb stores this immuneACCESS table with in-frame sequences only. Part of the clones is absent; in the studies checked, under half of the shortfall reflects unresolved V genes, and no reason is known for the rest. V, J and clone size were drawn from that table, and D and trimming were deduced from the DNA. Present in this sample are about 130,000 clones, roughly 83% of which were seen just once. The top ten clonotypes cover around 1.2% of the sample.

Note on this clone: Its antigen specificity is not known. Base qualities are not recorded, but no much larger clone differs from it by a single base.

The cohort was made up of hundreds of healthy bone marrow donors. At the time of sampling, every cohort member was nominally healthy, though immune exposures that went unrecorded were likely present. The donor was CMV seronegative and was included in the group of several hundred seronegative cohort members. Every donor gave a peripheral blood sample, and the peripheral blood mononuclear cells from that sample were used for TCR beta sequencing. The Qiagen DNeasy Blood Extraction Kit was used to extract genomic DNA from the blood cell samples. This sequence uses TRBV7-6 and TRBJ1-1, with the D gene call left open. Material: PBMCs. This TCR was sampled from a girl aged 2-10 years in good health and CMV-seronegative. In nucleotide form, the sequence is TGTGCCAGCAGCTTAGGTTACGGGATGGCCACTGAAGCTTTCTTT. The resulting protein is CASSLGYGMATEAFF. The entire variable domain, with the stretches around the CDR3 drawn from the reference TRBV7-6 and TRBJ1-1 proteins, is GAGVSQSPRYKVTKRGQDVALRCDPISGHVSLYWYRQALGQGPEFLTYFNYEAQQDKSGLPNDRFSAERPEGSISTLTIQRTEQRDSAMYRCASSLGYGMATEAFFGQGTRLTVV.